These 17 T cell receptor beta chains were sequenced from one sample in a study of blood T cell repertoires in COVID-19. The data were produced by immunoSEQ multiplex PCR, yet TCRdb's version contains in-frame clones alone and is incomplete. The table shows 150,000 or so clones, with roughly four fifths occurring only once. The sequencing input was peripheral blood. The receptors derive from a man between 70 and 80 years old who had recovered from COVID-19.

V gene TRBV12-3 or TRBV12-4 combines with J gene TRBJ2-4, with TRBD2 matching 7 bases. V shed 4 bases, J shed 9 bases, and the junction held 6 bases outside the gene matches. The CDR3 has 13 amino acids. In DNA, the CDR3 is TGTGCCAGCAGTTACGGGACTAAGGTCATTCAGTACTTC. It is translated as CASSYGTKVIQYF.

The rearrangement uses TRBV24-1 and TRBJ2-1; 8 bases align to TRBD2. CDR3 length: 20 amino acids. CDR1 is KGHDR and CDR2 is SFDVKD in the germline V gene. With V trimmed by 4 bases and J by 2 bases, 18 bases remained unmatched. The CDR3 loop is CATSELHHPPREATYNEQFF. The CDR3 coding sequence is TGTGCCACCAGTGAGCTCCACCACCCCCCGCGGGAGGCGACCTACAATGAGCAGTTCTTC.

The chain joins TRBV7-2 to TRBJ2-1; TRBD1 matches 8 bases. CDR3 size: 13 residues. Germline CDR1 is SGHTA and CDR2 is FQGNSA. Trimming took 8 bases from V and 5 from J; bases not matched to a gene: 5. CDR3 sequence (DNA): TGTGCCAGCCCGGGACAGGCCCACAATGAGCAGTTCTTC. Translated, it gives CASPGQAHNEQFF.

This sequence joins TRBV5-4 and TRBJ2-5; D perhaps matches TRBD1 (6 bases). Germline V gives CDR1 SGHNT, CDR2 YYREEE (reference sequence). The CDR3 has 15 amino acids. The V gene lost 3 bases and the J gene lost 5 bases, with 17 bases spanning the gap. CDR3 residues: CASSSGTSFQETQYF. CDR3 DNA: TGTGCCAGCAGCTCCGGGACAAGCTTTCAGGAGACCCAGTACTTC. The full variable domain, rest sourced from reference TRBV5-4 and TRBJ2-5, is ETGVTQSPTHLIKTRGQQVTLRCSSQSGHNTVSWYQQALGQGPQFIFQYYREEENGRGNFPPRFSGLQFPNYSSELNVNALELDDSALYLCASSSGTSFQETQYFGPGTRLLVL.

The rearrangement uses TRBV5-6 and TRBJ2-1; 8 positions match TRBD2. CDR3 length equals 18 residues. Germline V gives CDR1 SGHDT, CDR2 YYEEEE. J was trimmed by 9 bases and V by 3 bases; bases with no gene match: 20. This CDR3 reads CASSSAGGLARAIGEQFF. The CDR3, as DNA: TGTGCCAGCAGCTCGGCGGGAGGACTAGCAAGAGCTATAGGTGAGCAGTTCTTC.

This rearrangement joins TRBV28 to TRBJ2-3, with 11 bases lining up with TRBD2. The V segment lost 6 bases and the J segment 1 base; nucleotides outside the gene matches: 3. Looked up from germline, CDR1 is MDHEN and CDR2 is SYDVKM. The CDR3 consists of 15 residues. Here the CDR3 reads CASSHSGRGTDTQYF. CDR3 sequence (DNA): TGTGCCAGCAGCCATAGCGGGAGGGGCACAGATACGCAGTATTTT. Full variable domain (missing parts from reference TRBV28 and TRBJ2-3): DVKVTQSSRYLVKRTGEKVFLECVQDMDHENMFWYRQDPGLGLRLIYFSYDVKMKEKGDIPEGYSVSREKKERFSLILESASTNQTSMYLCASSHSGRGTDTQYFGPGTRLTVL.

The chain recombines TRBV7-2 with TRBJ2-2, with a tentative D call TRBD1 (6 bases). This CDR3 spans 15 amino acids. V lost 1 base to trimming and J lost 1 base, with 7 bases between them. In germline, CDR1 is SGHTA, CDR2 FQGNSA. This chain's CDR3 is CASSLDRVNTGELFF. The CDR3, as DNA: TGTGCCAGCAGCTTAGACAGGGTGAACACCGGGGAGCTGTTTTTT.

The chain's CDR3 is CASSPGTAPGEGIQYF. As DNA, the CDR3 is TGTGCCAGCAGCCCCGGGACAGCGCCCGGTGAGGGGATCCAGTACTTC. The chain carries TRBV5-4 and TRBJ2-5; 7 positions agree with TRBD1. This CDR3 region has 16 residues. After removal of 4 bases from V and 10 bases from J, the junction contained 19 bases not matched to a gene. CDR1 is SGHNT and CDR2 is YYREEE in the germline V gene (reference sequence).

This sequence joins TRBV19 and TRBJ1-2; 8 bases are shared with TRBD1. After removal of 1 base from V and 4 bases from J, the junction contained 5 bases not matched to a gene. The CDR3 is 15 amino acids. Germline lookup yields CDR1 LNHDA and CDR2 SQIVND (reference sequence). The CDR3 coding sequence is TGTGCCAGTAGTATAGGGGCAGGGGGCAGCTATGGCTACACCTTC. Amino acids: CASSIGAGGSYGYTF.

The CDR3 nucleotides read TGTGCCAGTAGTATAGGAAGTGCGGGGCTTCGTCAGCCCCAGCATTTT. This codes for CASSIGSAGLRQPQHF. The J gene is TRBJ1-5, the V gene TRBV19; D possibly corresponds to TRBD1 (5 bases). CDR1 is LNHDA and CDR2 is SQIVND in the germline V gene (reference sequence). V gave up 1 base and J gave up 6 bases, with 16 bases separating them. The CDR3 is made up of 16 amino acids.

The DNA for the CDR3 is TGTGCCAGCTCACCGCCTAGGGGACAGGGGAACACTGAAGCTTTCTTT. Its translation: CASSPPRGQGNTEAFF. The chain couples TRBV18 to TRBJ1-1; TRBD1 aligns across 9 bases. V was clipped by 3 bases and J by 1 base; unmatched bases: 6. The germline V gene encodes CDR1 KGHSH and CDR2 LQKENI. This CDR3 spans 16 amino acids.

The chain joins TRBV11-2 to TRBJ2-3, with TRBD2 identical over 9 bases. CDR1 and CDR2 from the germline V gene are SGHAT and FQNNGV. V shed 2 bases, J shed 3 bases, and the junction held 9 bases outside the gene matches. This CDR3 region has 17 residues. CDR3 sequence (DNA): TGTGCCAGCAGCTTATCCCTTAGCGGGAGTCTTACAGATACGCAGTATTTT. Amino acids: CASSLSLSGSLTDTQYF.

The rearrangement joins TRBV5-1 to TRBJ1-1; 7 bases are shared with TRBD1. CDR1 is SGHRS and CDR2 is YFSETQ in the germline V gene. After removal of 0 bases from V and 11 bases from J, the junction contained 10 bases not matched to a gene. This CDR3 comprises 14 residues. Here the CDR3 DNA reads TGCGCCAGCAGCTTGGCGGACAGGATGGGAGACGCTTTCTTT. Translating gives CASSLADRMGDAFF.

This clone has more than one count but fewer than ten. The chain employs TRBV19 and TRBJ2-7; D remains ambiguous. Between the trimmed V and J ends, which lost 5 bases and 3 bases, there was a span of 5 bases. Germline values: CDR1 LNHDA, CDR2 SQIVND (reference sequence). CDR3 length: 11 residues. The CDR3 reads CASSSSYEQYF. The CDR3 nucleotides are TGTGCCAGTAGTTCTAGCTACGAGCAGTACTTC.

The CDR3 sequence: CASSLLWARPTDTQYF. The CDR3 region has the DNA TGTGCCAGTAGTCTCCTTTGGGCGCGACCCACAGATACGCAGTATTTT. The chain has TRBV19 and TRBJ2-3; no clear D. V was trimmed by 5 bases and J by 2 bases, leaving 17 bases between them. This CDR3 has 16 residues. CDR1 and CDR2 (germline): LNHDA, SQIVND (reference sequence).

The CDR3 is CASSRQENTGELFF. The CDR3 DNA reads as TGTGCCAGCAGTCGGCAGGAAAACACCGGGGAGCTGTTTTTT. The chain employs TRBV6-6 and TRBJ2-2; D uncertain. This CDR3 region has 14 residues. Trimming took off 5 bases at V and 2 bases at J, with 9 bases between the two ends. Per the germline V gene, CDR1 is MNHNY and CDR2 is SVGAGI (reference sequence).

The sample holds one count of this clone. CDR3: CASSLGLAETRRLQQFF. The CDR3 DNA reads as TGCGCCAGCAGCTTGGGACTAGCGGAGACCCGCCGACTTCAGCAGTTCTTC. The V gene is TRBV5-1, the J gene TRBJ2-1, with TRBD2 matching 9 bases. The J segment lost 11 bases and the V segment lost 0 bases, leaving 15 bases of the junction unmatched. CDR1 and CDR2 (germline): SGHRS, YFSETQ. This CDR3 contains 17 residues.